This TCR beta chain is drawn from a study of cytomegalovirus exposure and HLA in healthy donors. The PCR had 60 Vbeta and 13 Jbeta primers. Assay used: immunoSEQ multiplex PCR; TCRdb lists only in-frame clones, some missing. Of under 100,000 clones in the sample, 65% to 80% were seen once. CDR1 and CDR2 from the germline V gene are SGHNT and YENEEA. V was pared by 1 base and J by 0 bases, with 2 bases of the junction left unmatched. The CDR3 sequence is 15 residues long. The specimen was PBMCs. V usage is TRBV11-3 and J usage is TRBJ2-5; 7 positions match TRBD2. This sequence was found in a woman between 45 and 65 years old in good health and CMV-seropositive. This CDR3 reads CASSLGLADQETQYF. CDR3 sequence (DNA): TGTGCCAGCAGCTTAGGGCTAGCGGACCAAGAGACCCAGTACTTC.